This passage covers 16 T cell receptor beta chains from one sample sequenced in a study of CD8+CD57+ T cells in acquired aplastic anemia. TCR beta VDJ and CDR3 profiling used genomic DNA as template. MiXCR, run by TCRdb on the reads, gives a single entry per CDR3 protein. This table holds around 290,000 distinct CDR3 sequences, roughly 59% found once. The authors sequenced patients whose flow cytometry had shown CD8+CD57+ cell expansion. Sequenced sample: sorted CD4+, CD8+, or CD8+CD57+ T cells (not recorded which) from PBMCs. The origin of the receptors is a human donor with aplastic anemia.

This clonotype has a count of ten or more. This chain joins TRBV12-3 or TRBV12-4 and TRBJ1-5; D is perhaps TRBD1 (6 bases). The V end was cut by 4 bases, the J end by 4 bases, with 11 bases between. The CDR3 contains 14 residues. CDR3 sequence: CASSSATGNQPQHF. CDR3 DNA: TGTGCCAGCAGTTCTGCGACAGGAAATCAGCCCCAGCATTTT.

The rearrangement links TRBV9 to TRBJ1-2; D is perhaps TRBD1 (5 bases). The germline CDR1 and CDR2 sequences are SGDLS and YYNGEE. Trimming pared 0 bases from V and 5 bases from J, leaving 11 bases between. The CDR3 loop spans 14 amino acids. The CDR3 here is CASSVVDEGYGYTF. In nucleotides, the CDR3 is TGTGCCAGCAGCGTAGTAGATGAGGGGTATGGCTACACCTTC.

V gene TRBV20-1 combines with J gene TRBJ2-1, with a weak D call TRBD2 (7 bases). The CDR3 runs 13 residues. The V end was cut by 6 bases, the J end by 7 bases, with 16 bases between. Germline loops: CDR1 DFQATT, CDR2 SNEGSKA (reference sequence). CDR3 DNA: TGCAGTGCGGAAAGGGGGGGTAGGAATGAGCAGTTCTTC. This translates into CSAERGGRNEQFF.

The chain carries TRBV20-1 and TRBJ1-5; tentatively, D is TRBD1 (6 bases). Trimming pared 0 bases from V and 1 base from J, leaving 7 bases between. The CDR3 has 14 residues. In germline, CDR1 is DFQATT, CDR2 SNEGSKA (reference sequence). This CDR3 reads CSARDRGSNQPQHF. The CDR3 region has the DNA TGCAGTGCTAGAGACAGGGGCAGCAATCAGCCCCAGCATTTT.

V and J are TRBV20-1 and TRBJ1-4, with a weak D call TRBD1 (5 bases). Trimming removed 3 bases from V and 4 bases from J, with 12 bases in between. CDR3 length: 14 residues. Looked up from germline, CDR1 is DFQATT and CDR2 is SNEGSKA (reference sequence). The CDR3 DNA reads TGCAGTGCTAGTACTAGGACAAATAATGAAAAACTGTTTTTT. The encoded protein is CSASTRTNNEKLFF.

This clonotype showed up many times. V is TRBV7-9 and J is TRBJ2-7; 8 positions match TRBD1. The V and J ends lost 5 bases and 3 bases, in that order; junction bases with no gene match: 6. Germline V gene data show CDR1 as SEHNR and CDR2 as FQNEAQ (reference sequence). CDR3 length equals 14 residues. The CDR3 DNA reads as TGTGCCAGCAGCCCAACGACAGGGGTCTACGAGCAGTACTTC. Translated: CASSPTTGVYEQYF.

This clonotype appeared a single time. The chain recombines TRBV10-3 with TRBJ1-6; 7 nucleotides line up with TRBD1. Germline CDR1 is ENHRY and CDR2 is SYGVKD. The CDR3 has 14 residues. J gave up 0 bases and V 8 bases, and 1 base lay outside the gene matches. The CDR3 loop reads CAIWTGSYNSPLHF. Here the CDR3 DNA reads TGTGCCATCTGGACAGGCTCCTATAATTCACCCCTCCACTTT.

The CDR3 DNA is TGCAGCGTTGCCGGGACAGCGAACACCGGGGAGCTGTTTTTT. Protein sequence: CSVAGTANTGELFF. V usage is TRBV29-1 and J usage is TRBJ2-2, with TRBD1 matching 7 bases. The CDR3 length is 14 residues. Germline V CDR1 and CDR2: SQVTM, ANQGSEA. V trimming: 4 bases; J trimming: 0 bases; junction bases outside the gene matches: 2.

This clonotype showed up many times. The chain uses TRBV7-8 and TRBJ1-5, with TRBD1 matching over 8 bases. The J segment lost 3 bases and the V segment lost 5 bases, leaving 12 bases of the junction unmatched. In germline, CDR1 is SGHVS, CDR2 FQNEAQ. This CDR3 has 17 residues. CDR3 amino acids: CASSKWGGQVDNQPQHF. The CDR3 nucleotides read TGTGCCAGCAGCAAATGGGGGGGACAGGTCGACAATCAGCCCCAGCATTTT.

The rearrangement joins TRBV2 to TRBJ1-5, with no clear D. Trimming removed 2 bases from V and 0 bases from J, with 8 bases in between. Germline V gene data show CDR1 as SNHLY and CDR2 as FYNNEI. The CDR3 sequence is 15 residues long. DNA of the CDR3: TGTGCCAGCAGTGAATCTACCGTTAGCAATCAGCCCCAGCATTTT. Amino acids: CASSESTVSNQPQHF.

As concerns this clonotype: A read error may be the cause here, since a much bigger clone is one base away. The V gene is TRBV18, the J gene TRBJ1-1; D uncertain. The V and J ends lost 6 bases and 4 bases respectively, with 9 bases between them. CDR1 and CDR2 (germline): KGHSH, LQKENI. The CDR3 loop spans 12 amino acids. CDR3 coding DNA: TGTGCCAGCTCGGAACATGGCACTGAAGCTTTCTTT. This translates into CASSEHGTEAFF. Complete variable domain (other parts from reference TRBV18 and TRBJ1-1): NAGVMQNPRHLVRRRGQEARLRCSPMKGHSHVYWYRQLPEEGLKFMVYLQKENIIDESGMPKERFSAEFPKEGPSILRIQQVVRGDSAAYFCASSEHGTEAFFGQGTRLTVV.

This clonotype was picked up a small number of times. J is TRBJ2-3 and V is TRBV7-9; 8 bases map to TRBD2. In germline, CDR1 is SEHNR, CDR2 FQNEAQ (reference sequence). The CDR3 is made up of 14 amino acids. The V segment lost 1 base and the J segment 4 bases; nucleotides outside the gene matches: 1. The DNA for the CDR3 is TGTGCCAGCAGCTTAGTGCGGGAGGCAGATACGCAGTATTTT. This encodes CASSLVREADTQYF.

This clonotype was recorded at least ten times. The gene calls are TRBV6-1 and TRBJ1-1; D is perhaps TRBD1 (5 bases). Trimming removed 7 bases from V and 1 base from J, with 10 bases in between. The CDR3 is 13 residues long. Germline V gene sequence: CDR1 MNHNS, CDR2 SASEGT. CDR3 sequence reads: CASIRRENTEAFF. DNA for the CDR3: TGTGCCAGCATTCGCAGGGAGAACACTGAAGCTTTCTTT.

The gene calls are TRBV5-1 and TRBJ2-7; TRBD1 matches at 12 bases. Germline V CDR1 and CDR2: SGHRS, YFSETQ. V dropped 6 bases and J dropped 10; count of bases not matched to a gene: 20. The CDR3 consists of 17 residues. The chain's CDR3 is CASTPLAGTGGAKAQYF. The CDR3, as DNA: TGCGCCAGCACCCCTCTGGCGGGGACAGGGGGCGCGAAAGCACAGTACTTC.

The rearrangement links TRBV12-3 or TRBV12-4 to TRBJ1-3; D unclear. This CDR3 comprises 15 residues. V shed 0 bases and J shed 3 bases, with 9 bases lying between them. The CDR3 DNA follows: TGTGCCAGCAGTTTAGCGGCCCGTGGTGGAAACACCATATATTTT. It translates to CASSLAARGGNTIYF.

The rearrangement joins TRBV24-1 to TRBJ2-1; TRBD2 agrees at 9 bases. V gave up 3 bases and J gave up 7 bases; unmatched junction bases: 9. Per the germline V gene, CDR1 is KGHDR and CDR2 is SFDVKD. This CDR3 is 16 amino acids long. CDR3 loop: CATSDARGGLGNEQFF. CDR3 bases: TGTGCCACCAGTGATGCGCGGGGGGGCCTTGGGAATGAGCAGTTCTTC.